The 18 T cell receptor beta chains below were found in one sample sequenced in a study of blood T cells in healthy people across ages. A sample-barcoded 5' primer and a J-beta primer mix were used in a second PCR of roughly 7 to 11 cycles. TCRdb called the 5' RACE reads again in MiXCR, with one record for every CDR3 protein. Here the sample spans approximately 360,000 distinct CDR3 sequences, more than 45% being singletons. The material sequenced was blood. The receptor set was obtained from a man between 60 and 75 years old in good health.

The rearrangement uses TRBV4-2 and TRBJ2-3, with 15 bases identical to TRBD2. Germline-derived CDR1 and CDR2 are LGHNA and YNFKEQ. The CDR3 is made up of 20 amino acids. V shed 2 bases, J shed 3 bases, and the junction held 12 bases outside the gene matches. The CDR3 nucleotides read TGTGCCAGCAGCCAAATCCGCCTCGGACTAGCGGGAGGGAGAACAGATACGCAGTATTTT. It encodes CASSQIRLGLAGGRTDTQYF.

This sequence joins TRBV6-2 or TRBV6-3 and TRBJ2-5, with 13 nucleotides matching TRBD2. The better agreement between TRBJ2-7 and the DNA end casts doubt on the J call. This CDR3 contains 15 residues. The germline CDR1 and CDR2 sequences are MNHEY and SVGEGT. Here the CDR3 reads CASSYGLAGVGEQYF. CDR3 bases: TGTGCCAGCAGTTACGGACTAGCGGGAGTAGGCGAGCAGTACTTC.

CDR3 loop: CASSAGQGDEKLFF. CDR3 coding DNA: TGCGCCAGCAGCGCGGGACAGGGGGACGAAAAACTGTTTTTT. The chain combines TRBV5-1 with TRBJ1-4; 11 nucleotides match TRBD1. The germline gives CDR1 SGHRS, CDR2 YFSETQ. The CDR3 has 14 amino acids. V dropped 4 bases and J dropped 8; count of bases not matched to a gene: 4.

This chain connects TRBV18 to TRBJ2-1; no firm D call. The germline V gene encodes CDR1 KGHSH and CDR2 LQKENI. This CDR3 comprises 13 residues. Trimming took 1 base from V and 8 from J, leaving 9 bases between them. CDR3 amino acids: CASSPRGLDEQFF. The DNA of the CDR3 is TGTGCCAGCTCACCACGGGGTCTGGATGAGCAGTTCTTC.

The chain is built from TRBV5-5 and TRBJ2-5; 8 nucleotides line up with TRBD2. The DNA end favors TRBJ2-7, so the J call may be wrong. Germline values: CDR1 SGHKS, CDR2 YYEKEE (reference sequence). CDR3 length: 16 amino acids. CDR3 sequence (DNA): TGTGCCAGCAAGGTCGCGTTGGCGGGAGGCCAGTACGAGCAGTACTTC. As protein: CASKVALAGGQYEQYF.

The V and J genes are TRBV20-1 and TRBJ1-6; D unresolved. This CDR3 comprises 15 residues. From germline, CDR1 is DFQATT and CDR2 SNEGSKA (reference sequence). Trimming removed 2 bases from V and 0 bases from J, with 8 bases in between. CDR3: CSARRGGSYNSPLHF. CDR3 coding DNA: TGCAGTGCTAGACGGGGAGGCTCCTATAATTCACCCCTCCACTTT.

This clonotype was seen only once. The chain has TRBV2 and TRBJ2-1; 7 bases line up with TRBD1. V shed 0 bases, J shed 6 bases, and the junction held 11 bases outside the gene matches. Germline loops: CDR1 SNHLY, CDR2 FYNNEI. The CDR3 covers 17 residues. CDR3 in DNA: TGTGCCAGCAGTGAAGCGCTTCGTAACAGGGGAACCAATGAGCAGTTCTTC. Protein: CASSEALRNRGTNEQFF.

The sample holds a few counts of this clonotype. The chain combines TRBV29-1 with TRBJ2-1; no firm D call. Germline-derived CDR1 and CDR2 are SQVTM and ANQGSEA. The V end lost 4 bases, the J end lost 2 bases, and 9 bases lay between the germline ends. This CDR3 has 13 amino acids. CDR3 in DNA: TGCAGCGTTGGCGCCCGGGCCTACAATGAGCAGTTCTTC. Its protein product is CSVGARAYNEQFF.

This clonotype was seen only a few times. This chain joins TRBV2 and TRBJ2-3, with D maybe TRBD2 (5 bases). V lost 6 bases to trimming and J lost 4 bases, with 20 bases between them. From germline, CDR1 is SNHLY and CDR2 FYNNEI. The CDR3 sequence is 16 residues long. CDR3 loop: CASRGWARGSADTQYF. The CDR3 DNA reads TGTGCCAGCAGGGGTTGGGCTAGAGGGTCCGCAGATACGCAGTATTTT.

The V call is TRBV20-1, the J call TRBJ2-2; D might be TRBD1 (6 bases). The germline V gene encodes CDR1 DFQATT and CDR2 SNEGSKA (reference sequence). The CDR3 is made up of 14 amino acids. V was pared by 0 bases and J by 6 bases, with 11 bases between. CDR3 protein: CSARDPGAAGELFF. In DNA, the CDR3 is TGCAGTGCTAGAGACCCAGGGGCTGCCGGGGAGCTGTTTTTT.

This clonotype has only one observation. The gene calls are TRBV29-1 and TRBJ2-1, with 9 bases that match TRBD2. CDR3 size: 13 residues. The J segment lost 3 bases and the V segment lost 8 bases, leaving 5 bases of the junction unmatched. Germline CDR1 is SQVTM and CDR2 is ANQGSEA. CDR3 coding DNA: TGCAGCCGGAGCGGGGGGCGCTACAATGAGCAGTTCTTC. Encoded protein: CSRSGGRYNEQFF.

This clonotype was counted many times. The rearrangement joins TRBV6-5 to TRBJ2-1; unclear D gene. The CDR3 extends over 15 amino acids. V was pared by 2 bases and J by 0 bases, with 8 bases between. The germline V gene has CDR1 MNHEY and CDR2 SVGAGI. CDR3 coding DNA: TGTGCCAGCAGTTACCTTCCATCCTCCTACAATGAGCAGTTCTTC. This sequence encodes CASSYLPSSYNEQFF.

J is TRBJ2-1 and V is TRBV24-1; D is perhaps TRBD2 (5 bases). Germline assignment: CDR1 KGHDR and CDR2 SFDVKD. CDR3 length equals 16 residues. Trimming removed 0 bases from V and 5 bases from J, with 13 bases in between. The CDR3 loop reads CATSDLRQDLNNEQFF. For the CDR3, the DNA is TGTGCCACCAGTGATTTGAGGCAGGACTTAAACAATGAGCAGTTCTTC.

The CDR3 sequence: CASSLSGGSGGNTIYF. CDR3 bases: TGTGCCAGCAGTTTATCAGGGGGGTCTGGCGGAAACACCATATATTTT. The gene calls are TRBV27 and TRBJ1-3, with D perhaps TRBD1 (6 bases). Looked up from germline, CDR1 is MNHEY and CDR2 is SMNVEV (reference sequence). The CDR3 has 16 amino acids. V dropped 0 bases and J dropped 4 bases, with 13 bases sitting between them.

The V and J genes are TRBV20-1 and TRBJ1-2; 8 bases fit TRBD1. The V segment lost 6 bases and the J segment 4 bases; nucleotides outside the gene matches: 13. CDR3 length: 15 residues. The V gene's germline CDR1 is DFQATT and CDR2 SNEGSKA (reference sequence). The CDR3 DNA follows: TGCAGTGCCCCACGACCGGACAGGGCCCTCTATGGCTACACCTTC. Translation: CSAPRPDRALYGYTF.

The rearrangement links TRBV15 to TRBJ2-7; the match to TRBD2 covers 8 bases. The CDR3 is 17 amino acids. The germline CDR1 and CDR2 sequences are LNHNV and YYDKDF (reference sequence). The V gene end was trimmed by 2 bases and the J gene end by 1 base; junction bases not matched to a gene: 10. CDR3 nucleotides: TGTGCCACCAGCAGATCTCCCCACAGCGGGAGTTCCTACGAGCAGTACTTC. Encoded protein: CATSRSPHSGSSYEQYF.

In DNA form, the CDR3 reads TGTGCCAGCAGCCAACAGGGCGGACCCCTCCACTTT. The encoded protein is CASSQQGGPLHF. The chain joins TRBV7-2 to TRBJ1-6; TRBD1 might be the D (6 bases). This CDR3 has 12 residues. Trimming pared 5 bases from V and 12 bases from J, leaving 11 bases between. Germline V gives CDR1 SGHTA, CDR2 FQGNSA. The whole variable domain, remainder taken from reference TRBV7-2 and TRBJ1-6, is GAGVSQSPSNKVTEKGKDVELRCDPISGHTALYWYRQSLGQGLEFLIYFQGNSAPDKSGLPSDRFSAERTGGSVSTLTIQRTQQEDSAVYLCASSQQGGPLHFGNGTRLTVT.

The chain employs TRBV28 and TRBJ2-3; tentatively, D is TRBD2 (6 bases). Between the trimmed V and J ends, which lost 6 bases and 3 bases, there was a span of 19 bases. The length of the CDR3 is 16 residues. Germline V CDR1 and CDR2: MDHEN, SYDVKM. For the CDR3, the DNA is TGTGCCAGCAGCTCAGTAGGAGGGGAGGAGACAGATACGCAGTATTTT. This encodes CASSSVGGEETDTQYF. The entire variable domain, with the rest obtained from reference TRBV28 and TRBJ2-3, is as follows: DVKVTQSSRYLVKRTGEKVFLECVQDMDHENMFWYRQDPGLGLRLIYFSYDVKMKEKGDIPEGYSVSREKKERFSLILESASTNQTSMYLCASSSVGGEETDTQYFGPGTRLTVL.